This TCR beta chain was recorded in a study of blood T cell repertoires in COVID-19. Study summary: Donors in the United States, Italy and Spain gave samples during acute or convalescent COVID-19.

Germline values: CDR1 SGHRS, CDR2 YFSETQ. The CDR3 contains 17 residues. After removal of 0 bases from V and 8 bases from J, the junction contained 11 bases not matched to a gene. This table comes from immunoSEQ multiplex PCR, and its TCRdb copy is limited to in-frame clones, with some not included. The sample includes approximately 150,000 clones, more than 70% of them seen just once. The chain employs TRBV5-1 and TRBJ2-1; the match to TRBD2 covers 10 bases. Sequencing used peripheral blood. This receptor was taken from a man in his 60s with acute or convalescent COVID-19. CDR3 amino acids: CASSLASGSSLSDEQFF. CDR3 DNA sequence: TGCGCCAGCAGCTTGGCTAGCGGGAGTTCGCTCTCGGATGAGCAGTTCTTC.